This T cell receptor (beta chain) stems from a study of shared clonotypes between healthy human individuals. Points from the study as a whole: A reduction in generation probabilities was seen for non-shared clonotypes relative to those shared by all four donors. Limited genetic and exposure-history diversity came from having few donors.

CDR3 length equals 15 residues. Trimming removed 0 bases at V and 6 bases at J, with 15 bases between. The germline V gene encodes CDR1 SGHNT and CDR2 YENEEA. Remarks on this clone: What it recognizes is unknown.

Samples underwent the assay at deep level. TCRdb keeps only in-frame clones here, not all; method: immunoSEQ multiplex PCR. The sample has roughly 890,000 clones, nearly 95% seen once. Terminally differentiated effector memory CD45RA+ cells were excluded from the naive CD8 cells, which were CD45RO-negative and positively selected for CCR7. The chain carries TRBV11-3 and TRBJ2-7, with D perhaps TRBD2 (6 bases). What was sequenced was naive CD8+ T cells sorted from blood. The receptor was isolated from a man aged 25 to 40 in good health. CDR3: CASSLERDGLVEQYF. CDR3 DNA: TGTGCCAGCAGCTTAGAGCGGGACGGTTTGGTCGAGCAGTACTTC.